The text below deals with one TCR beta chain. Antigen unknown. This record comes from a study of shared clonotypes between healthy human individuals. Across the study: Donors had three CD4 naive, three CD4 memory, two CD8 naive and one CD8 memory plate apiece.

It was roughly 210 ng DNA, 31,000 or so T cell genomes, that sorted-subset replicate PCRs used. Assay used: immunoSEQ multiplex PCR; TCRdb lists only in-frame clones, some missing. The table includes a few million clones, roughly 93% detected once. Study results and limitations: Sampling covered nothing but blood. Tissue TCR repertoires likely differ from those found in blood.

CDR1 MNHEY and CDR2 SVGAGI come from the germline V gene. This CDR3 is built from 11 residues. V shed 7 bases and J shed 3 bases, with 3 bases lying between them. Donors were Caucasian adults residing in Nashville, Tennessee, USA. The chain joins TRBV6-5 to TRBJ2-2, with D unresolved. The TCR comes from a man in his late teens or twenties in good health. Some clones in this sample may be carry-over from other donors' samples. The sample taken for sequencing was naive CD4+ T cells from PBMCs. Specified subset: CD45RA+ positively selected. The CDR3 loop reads CASKYTGELFF. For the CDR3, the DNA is TGTGCCAGCAAATACACCGGGGAGCTGTTTTTT.